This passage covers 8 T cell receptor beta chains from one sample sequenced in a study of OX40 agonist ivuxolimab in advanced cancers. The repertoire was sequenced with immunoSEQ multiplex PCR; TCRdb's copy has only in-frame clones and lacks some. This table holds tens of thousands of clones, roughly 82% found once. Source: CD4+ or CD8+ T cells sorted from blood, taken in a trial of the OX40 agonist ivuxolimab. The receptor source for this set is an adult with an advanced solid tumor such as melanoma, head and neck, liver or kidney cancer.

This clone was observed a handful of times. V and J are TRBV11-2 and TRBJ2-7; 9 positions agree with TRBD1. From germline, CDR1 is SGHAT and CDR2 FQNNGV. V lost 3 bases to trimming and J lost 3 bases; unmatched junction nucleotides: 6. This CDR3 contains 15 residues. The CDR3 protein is CASSLDRGPYYEQYF. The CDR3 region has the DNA TGTGCCAGCAGCTTGGACAGGGGTCCCTACTACGAGCAGTACTTC.

CDR3 sequence: CASSTTGGVAEAFF. The CDR3 DNA is TGTGCCAGTAGTACGACAGGGGGGGTCGCTGAAGCTTTCTTT. This chain joins TRBV19 and TRBJ1-1; 9 nucleotides align to TRBD1. Germline CDR1 is LNHDA and CDR2 is SQIVND (reference sequence). V trimming: 4 bases; J trimming: 6 bases; junction bases outside the gene matches: 6. This CDR3 is built from 14 residues.

The CDR3 here is CASRPDTDTQYF. CDR3 in DNA: TGTGCCAGCAGACCAGACACAGATACGCAGTATTTT. The rearrangement uses TRBV2 and TRBJ2-3; D gene ambiguous. V lost 6 bases to trimming and J lost 2 bases, with 6 bases between them. Germline V gene lookup returns CDR1 SNHLY and CDR2 FYNNEI. This CDR3 spans 12 amino acids.

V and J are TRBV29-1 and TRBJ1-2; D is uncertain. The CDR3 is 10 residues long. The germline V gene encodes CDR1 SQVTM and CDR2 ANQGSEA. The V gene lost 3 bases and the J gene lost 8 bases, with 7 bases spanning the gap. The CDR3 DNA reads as TGCAGCGTTGATTACGGAGGCTACACCTTC. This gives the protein CSVDYGGYTF.

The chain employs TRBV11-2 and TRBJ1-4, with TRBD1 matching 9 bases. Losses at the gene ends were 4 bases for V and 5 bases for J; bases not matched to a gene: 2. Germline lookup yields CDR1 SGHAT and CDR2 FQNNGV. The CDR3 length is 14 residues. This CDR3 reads CASSSGTGNEKLFF. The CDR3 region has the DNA TGTGCCAGCAGCTCCGGGACAGGGAATGAAAAACTGTTTTTT.

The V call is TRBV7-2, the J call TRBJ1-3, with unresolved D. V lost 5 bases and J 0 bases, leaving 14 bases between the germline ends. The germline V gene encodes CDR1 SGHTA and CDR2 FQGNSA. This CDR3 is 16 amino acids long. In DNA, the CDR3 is TGTGCCAGCAGCCTTCGAGCGGCCAGCTCTGGAAACACCATATATTTT. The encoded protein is CASSLRAASSGNTIYF.

Here the CDR3 reads CASSNGQGDNSPLHF. CDR3 sequence (DNA): TGCGCCAGCAGCAACGGACAGGGAGATAATTCACCCCTCCACTTT. This chain links TRBV5-1 with TRBJ1-6; 8 bases fit TRBD1. The CDR3 loop spans 15 amino acids. From germline, CDR1 is SGHRS and CDR2 YFSETQ. J gave up 5 bases and V 4 bases, and 5 bases lay outside the gene matches.

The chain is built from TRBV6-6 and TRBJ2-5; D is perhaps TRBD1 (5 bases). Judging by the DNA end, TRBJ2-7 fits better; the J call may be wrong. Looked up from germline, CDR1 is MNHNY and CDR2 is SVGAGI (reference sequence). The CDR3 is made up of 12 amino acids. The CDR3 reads CASRTESYEQYF. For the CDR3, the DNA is TGTGCCAGCAGGACAGAAAGCTACGAGCAGTACTTC.